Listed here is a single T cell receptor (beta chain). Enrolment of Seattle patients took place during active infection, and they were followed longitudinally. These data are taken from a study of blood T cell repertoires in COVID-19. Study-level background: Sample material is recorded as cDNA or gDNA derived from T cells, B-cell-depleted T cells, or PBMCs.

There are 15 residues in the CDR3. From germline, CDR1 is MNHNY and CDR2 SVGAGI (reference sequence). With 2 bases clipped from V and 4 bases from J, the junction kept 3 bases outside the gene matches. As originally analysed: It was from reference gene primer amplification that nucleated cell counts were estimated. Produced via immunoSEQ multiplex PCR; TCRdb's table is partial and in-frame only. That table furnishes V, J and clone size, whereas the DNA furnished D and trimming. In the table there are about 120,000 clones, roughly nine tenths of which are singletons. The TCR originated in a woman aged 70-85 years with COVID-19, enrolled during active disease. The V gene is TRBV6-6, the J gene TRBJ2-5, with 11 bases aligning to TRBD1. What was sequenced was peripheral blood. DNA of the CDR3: TGTGCCAGCAGTTACGGACAGGGGGCAGGAGAGACCCAGTACTTC. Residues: CASSYGQGAGETQYF.